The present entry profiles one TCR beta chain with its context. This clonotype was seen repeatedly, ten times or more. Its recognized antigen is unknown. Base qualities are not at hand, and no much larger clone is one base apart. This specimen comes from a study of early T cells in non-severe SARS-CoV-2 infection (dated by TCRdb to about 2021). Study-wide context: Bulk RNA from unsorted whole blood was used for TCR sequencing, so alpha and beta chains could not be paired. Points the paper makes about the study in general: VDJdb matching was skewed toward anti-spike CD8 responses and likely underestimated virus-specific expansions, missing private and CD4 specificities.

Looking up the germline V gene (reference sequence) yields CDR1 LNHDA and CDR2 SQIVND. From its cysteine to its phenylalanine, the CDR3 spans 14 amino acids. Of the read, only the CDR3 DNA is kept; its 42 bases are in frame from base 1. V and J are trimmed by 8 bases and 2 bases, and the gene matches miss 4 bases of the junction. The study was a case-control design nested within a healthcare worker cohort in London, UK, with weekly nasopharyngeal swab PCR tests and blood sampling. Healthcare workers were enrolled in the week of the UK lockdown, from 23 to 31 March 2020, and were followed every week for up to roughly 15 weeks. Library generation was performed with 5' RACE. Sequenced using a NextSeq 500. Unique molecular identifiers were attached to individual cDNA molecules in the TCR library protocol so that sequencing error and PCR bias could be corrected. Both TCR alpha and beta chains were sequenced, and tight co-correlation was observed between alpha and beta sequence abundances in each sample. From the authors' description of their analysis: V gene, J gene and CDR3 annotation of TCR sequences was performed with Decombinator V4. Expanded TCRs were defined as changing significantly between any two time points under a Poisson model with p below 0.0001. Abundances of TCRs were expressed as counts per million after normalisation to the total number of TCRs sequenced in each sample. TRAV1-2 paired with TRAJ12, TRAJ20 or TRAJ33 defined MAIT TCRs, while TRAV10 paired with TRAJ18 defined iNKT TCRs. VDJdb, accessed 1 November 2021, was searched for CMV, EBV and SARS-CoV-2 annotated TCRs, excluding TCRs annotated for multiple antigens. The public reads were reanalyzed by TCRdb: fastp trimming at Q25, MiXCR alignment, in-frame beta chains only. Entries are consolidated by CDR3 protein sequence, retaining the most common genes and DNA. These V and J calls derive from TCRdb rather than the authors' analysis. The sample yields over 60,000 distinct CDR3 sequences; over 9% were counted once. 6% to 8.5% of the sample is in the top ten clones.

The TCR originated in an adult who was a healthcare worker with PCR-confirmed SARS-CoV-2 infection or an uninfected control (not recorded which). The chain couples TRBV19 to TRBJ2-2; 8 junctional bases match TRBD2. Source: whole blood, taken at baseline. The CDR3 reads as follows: CASRSGGNTGELFF. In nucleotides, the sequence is TGTGCCAGTCGAAGCGGGGGTAACACCGGGGAGCTGTTTTTT.